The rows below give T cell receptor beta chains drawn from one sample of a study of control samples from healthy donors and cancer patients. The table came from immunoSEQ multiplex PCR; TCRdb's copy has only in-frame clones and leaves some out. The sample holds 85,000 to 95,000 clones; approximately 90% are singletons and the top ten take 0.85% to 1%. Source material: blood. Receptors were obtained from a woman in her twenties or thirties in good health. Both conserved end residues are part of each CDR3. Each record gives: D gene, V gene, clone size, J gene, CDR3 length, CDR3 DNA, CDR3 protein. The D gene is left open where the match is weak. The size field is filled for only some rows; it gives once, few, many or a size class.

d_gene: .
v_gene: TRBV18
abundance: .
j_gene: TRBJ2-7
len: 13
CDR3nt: TGTGCCAGCTCACCACCCGGGGTCTACGAGCAGTACTTC
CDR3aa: CASSPPGVYEQYF

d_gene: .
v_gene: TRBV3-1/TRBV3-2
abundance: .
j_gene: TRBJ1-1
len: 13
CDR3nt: TGTGCCAGCAGCCAACAGATGGTCACTGAAGCTTTCTTT
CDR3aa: CASSQQMVTEAFF

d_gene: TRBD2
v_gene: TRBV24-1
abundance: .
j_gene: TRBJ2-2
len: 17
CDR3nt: TGTGCCACCAGTGAAACTAGCGGAACCGAGTGGACCGGGGAGCTGTTTTTT
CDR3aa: CATSETSGTEWTGELFF

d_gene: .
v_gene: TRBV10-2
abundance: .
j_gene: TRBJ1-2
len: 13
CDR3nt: TGCGCCAGCAGTGAAGATGAAGACTATGGCTACACCTTC
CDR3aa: CASSEDEDYGYTF

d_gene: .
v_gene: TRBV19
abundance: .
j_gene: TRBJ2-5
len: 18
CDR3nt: TGTGCCAGTAGTATCGTAGGTGACGGCGATTGGTACCAAGAGACCCAGTACTTC
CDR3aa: CASSIVGDGDWYQETQYF

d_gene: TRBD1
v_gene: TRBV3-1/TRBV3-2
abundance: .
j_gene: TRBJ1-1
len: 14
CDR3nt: TGTGCCAGCAGCCAAAAGGGGGCGCAAACTGAAGCTTTCTTT
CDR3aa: CASSQKGAQTEAFF

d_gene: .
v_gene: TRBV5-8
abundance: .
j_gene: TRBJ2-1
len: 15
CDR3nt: TGTGCCAGCAGCTTATTATCAGCCGCAGGCAATGAGCAGTTCTTC
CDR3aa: CASSLLSAAGNEQFF

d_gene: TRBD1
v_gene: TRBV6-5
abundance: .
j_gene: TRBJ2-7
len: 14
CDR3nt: TGTGCCAGCAGTTACGAGACAGGGTTCAGCGAGCAGTACTTC
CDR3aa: CASSYETGFSEQYF

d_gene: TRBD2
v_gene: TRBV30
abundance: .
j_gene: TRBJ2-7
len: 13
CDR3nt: TGTGCCTGGAGTCTTAGCGGGAGATACGAGCAGTACTTC
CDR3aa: CAWSLSGRYEQYF

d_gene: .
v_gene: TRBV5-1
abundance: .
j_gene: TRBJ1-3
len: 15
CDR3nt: TGCGCCAGCAGCTGGGGACCCGCTTCTGGAAACACCATATATTTT
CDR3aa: CASSWGPASGNTIYF

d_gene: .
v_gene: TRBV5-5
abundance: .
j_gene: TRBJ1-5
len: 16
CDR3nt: TGTGCCAGCAGCTTCTCCGGGACCCAGGGCAATCAGCCCCAGCATTTT
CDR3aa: CASSFSGTQGNQPQHF

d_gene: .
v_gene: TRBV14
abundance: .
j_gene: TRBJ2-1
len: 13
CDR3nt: TGTGCCAGCAGCCAAGATTCCTACAATGAGCAGTTCTTC
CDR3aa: CASSQDSYNEQFF

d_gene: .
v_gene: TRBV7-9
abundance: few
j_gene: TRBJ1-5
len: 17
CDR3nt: TGTGCCAGCAGCTTAGCCAAGACAGCGACGGACAATCAGCCCCAGCATTTT
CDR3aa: CASSLAKTATDNQPQHF

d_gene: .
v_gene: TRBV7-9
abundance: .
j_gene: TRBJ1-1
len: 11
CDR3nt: TGTGCCAGCAGCTTGCACCCTGAAGCTTTCTTT
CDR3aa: CASSLHPEAFF

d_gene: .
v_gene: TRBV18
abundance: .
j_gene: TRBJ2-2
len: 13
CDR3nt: TGTGCCAGCTCTCTGGACAGCACCGGGGAGCTGTTTTTT
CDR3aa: CASSLDSTGELFF

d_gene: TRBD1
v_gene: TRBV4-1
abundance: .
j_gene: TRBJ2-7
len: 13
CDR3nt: TGCGCCAGCAGCCTACAGGGGGGCTACGAGCAGTACTTC
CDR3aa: CASSLQGGYEQYF

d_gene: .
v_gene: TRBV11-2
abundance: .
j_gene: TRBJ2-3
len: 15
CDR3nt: TGTGCCAGCAGCACGGTTGGGGGGTCCACAGATACGCAGTATTTT
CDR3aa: CASSTVGGSTDTQYF

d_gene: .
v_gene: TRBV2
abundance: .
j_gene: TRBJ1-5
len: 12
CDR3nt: TGTGCCAGCAGTCAGGAGTATCAGCCCCAGCATTTT
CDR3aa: CASSQEYQPQHF

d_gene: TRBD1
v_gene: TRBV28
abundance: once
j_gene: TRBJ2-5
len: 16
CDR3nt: TGTGCCAGCAGTCGGATCGGACAGGGGGTGGGGGAGACCCAGTACTTC
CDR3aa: CASSRIGQGVGETQYF

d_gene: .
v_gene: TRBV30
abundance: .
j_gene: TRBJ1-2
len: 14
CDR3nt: TGTGCCTGGAGTGTACAGAGGCAGGGTGGGGGCTACACCTTC
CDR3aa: CAWSVQRQGGGYTF

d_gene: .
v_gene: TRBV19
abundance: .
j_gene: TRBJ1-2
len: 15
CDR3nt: TGTGCCAGTAGGCTATCCGGGACGGCTAACTATGGCTACACCTTC
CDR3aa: CASRLSGTANYGYTF

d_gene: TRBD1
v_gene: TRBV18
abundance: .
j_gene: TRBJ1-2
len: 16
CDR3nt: TGTGCCAGCTCACCTTCTATGACAGGGGGGGACTATGGCTACACCTTC
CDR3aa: CASSPSMTGGDYGYTF

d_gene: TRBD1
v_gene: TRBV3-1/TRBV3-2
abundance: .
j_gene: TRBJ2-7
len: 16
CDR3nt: TGTGCCAGCAGCCAAGATCTTCGGACAGGGAGCTACGAGCAGTACTTC
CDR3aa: CASSQDLRTGSYEQYF

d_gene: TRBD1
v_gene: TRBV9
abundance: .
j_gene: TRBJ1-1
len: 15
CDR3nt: TGTGCCAGCAGCAGGGGACAGGGGCGTGACACTGAAGCTTTCTTT
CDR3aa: CASSRGQGRDTEAFF

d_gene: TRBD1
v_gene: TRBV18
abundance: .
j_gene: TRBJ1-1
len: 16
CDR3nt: TGTGCCAGCTCCCAGACCGGGACAGGGGGCAATCCTGAAGCTTTCTTT
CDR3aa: CASSQTGTGGNPEAFF

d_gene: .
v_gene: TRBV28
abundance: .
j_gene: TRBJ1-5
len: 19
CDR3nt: TGTGCCAGCAGTTTTGGCCCCCCCTGGCAAAAGATTAGCAATCAGCCCCAGCATTTT
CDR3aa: CASSFGPPWQKISNQPQHF

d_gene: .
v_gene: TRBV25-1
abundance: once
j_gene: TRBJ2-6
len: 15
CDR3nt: TGTGCCAGCAGTGAAAGAAGGGGGTGGGCCAACGTCCTGACTTTC
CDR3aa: CASSERRGWANVLTF

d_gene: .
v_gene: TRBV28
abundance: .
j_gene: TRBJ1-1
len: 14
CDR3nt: TGTGCCAGCCTCCCCCCGTGGAGTAACACTGAAGCTTTCTTT
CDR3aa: CASLPPWSNTEAFF

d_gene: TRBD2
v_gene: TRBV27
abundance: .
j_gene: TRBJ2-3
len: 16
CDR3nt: TGTGCCAGCAGTCCCACCGTAGCGGGAAGCACAGATACGCAGTATTTT
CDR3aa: CASSPTVAGSTDTQYF

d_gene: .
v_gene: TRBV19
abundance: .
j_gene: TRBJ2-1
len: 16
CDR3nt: TGTGCCAGTAGTCCCGGTGTGGGGGGTGCCTACAATGAGCAGTTCTTC
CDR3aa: CASSPGVGGAYNEQFF

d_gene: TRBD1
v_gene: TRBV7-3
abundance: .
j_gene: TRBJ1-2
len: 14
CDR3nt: TGTGCCAGCAGCTCCGGGACAGGGGACTATGGCTACACCTTC
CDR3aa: CASSSGTGDYGYTF

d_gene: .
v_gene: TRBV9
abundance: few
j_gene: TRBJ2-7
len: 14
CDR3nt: TGTGCCAGCAGCCCTGGAAAGATAACCTACGAGCAGTACTTC
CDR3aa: CASSPGKITYEQYF

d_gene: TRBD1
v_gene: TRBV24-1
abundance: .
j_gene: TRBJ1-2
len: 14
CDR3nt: TGTGCCACCAGTGATTCCGGGACAGCTAATGGCTACACCTTC
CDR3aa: CATSDSGTANGYTF

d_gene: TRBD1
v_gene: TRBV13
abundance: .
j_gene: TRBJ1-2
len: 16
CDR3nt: TGTGCCAGCTCGAGAGTAGGGGGCATTTCTGGCTATGGCTACACCTTC
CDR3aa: CASSRVGGISGYGYTF

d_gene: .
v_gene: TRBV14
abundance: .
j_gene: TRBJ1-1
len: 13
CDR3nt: TGTGCCAGCAGCCAATTCGAGGGGGCTGAAGCTTTCTTT
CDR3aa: CASSQFEGAEAFF

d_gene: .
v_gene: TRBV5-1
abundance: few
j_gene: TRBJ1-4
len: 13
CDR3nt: TGCGCCAGCAGCACGGAGGGGCATGAAAAACTGTTTTTT
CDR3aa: CASSTEGHEKLFF

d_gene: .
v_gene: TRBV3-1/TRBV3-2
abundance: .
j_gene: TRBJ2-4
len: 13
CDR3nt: TGTGCCAGCAGCCAAGTGTACAAAAACATTCAGTACTTC
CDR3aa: CASSQVYKNIQYF

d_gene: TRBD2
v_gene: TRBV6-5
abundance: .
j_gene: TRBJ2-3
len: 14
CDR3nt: TGTGCCAGCAGTTACGGTGGGGGGGGAGATACGCAGTATTTT
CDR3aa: CASSYGGGGDTQYF

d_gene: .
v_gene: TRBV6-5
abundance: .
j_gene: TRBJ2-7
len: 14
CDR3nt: TGTGCCAGCAGTCAACAGACGGGAGAGTTGCAGCAGTACTTC
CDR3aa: CASSQQTGELQQYF

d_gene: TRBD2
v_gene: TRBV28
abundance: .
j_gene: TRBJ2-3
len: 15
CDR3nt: TGTGCCAGCAGTTTATCTAGCGGGGGCACAGATACGCAGTATTTT
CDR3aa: CASSLSSGGTDTQYF